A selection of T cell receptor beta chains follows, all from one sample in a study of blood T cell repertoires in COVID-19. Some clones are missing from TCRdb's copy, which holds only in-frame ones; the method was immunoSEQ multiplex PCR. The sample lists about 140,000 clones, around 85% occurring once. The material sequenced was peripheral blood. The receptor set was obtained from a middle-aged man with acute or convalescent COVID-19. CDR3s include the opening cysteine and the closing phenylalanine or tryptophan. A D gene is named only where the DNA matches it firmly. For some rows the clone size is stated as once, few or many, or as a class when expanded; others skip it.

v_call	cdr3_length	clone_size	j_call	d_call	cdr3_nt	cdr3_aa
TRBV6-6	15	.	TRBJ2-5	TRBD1	TGTGCCAGCAGTTGGACAGGGGGAGTACAAGAGACCCAGTACTTC	CASSWTGGVQETQYF
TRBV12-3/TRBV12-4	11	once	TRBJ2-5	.	TGTGCCAGCAGTCCCGGGGAGACCCAGTACTTC	CASSPGETQYF
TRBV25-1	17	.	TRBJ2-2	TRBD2	TGTGCCAGCAGTGATCTTTTCGGGGGGGCCTACACCGGGGAGCTGTTTTTT	CASSDLFGGAYTGELFF
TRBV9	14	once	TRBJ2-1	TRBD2	TGTGCCAGCAGCGTAGGACTAGCAAGGGATGAGCAGTTCTTC	CASSVGLARDEQFF
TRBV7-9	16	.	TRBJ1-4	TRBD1	TGTGCCAGCAGCCAAACTCCGGGACAGAGTAATGAAAAACTGTTTTTT	CASSQTPGQSNEKLFF
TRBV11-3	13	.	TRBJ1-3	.	TGTGCCAGCGGGAGCCCCTCTGGAAACACCATATATTTT	CASGSPSGNTIYF
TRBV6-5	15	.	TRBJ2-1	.	TGTGCCAGCAGATACGGGCTCATCGAGTACAATGAGCAGTTCTTC	CASRYGLIEYNEQFF
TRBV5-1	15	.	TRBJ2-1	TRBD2	TGCGCCAGCAGCTCCAGCGGGGGGACTCACAATGAGCAGTTCTTC	CASSSSGGTHNEQFF
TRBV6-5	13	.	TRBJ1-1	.	TGTGCCAGCAGTTATGAGGGAGAGACTGAAGCTTTCTTT	CASSYEGETEAFF
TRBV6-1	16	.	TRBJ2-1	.	TGTGCCAGCAGTGCGGTCACAGGTAGCTCCTACAATGAGCAGTTCTTC	CASSAVTGSSYNEQFF
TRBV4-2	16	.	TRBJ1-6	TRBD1	TGTGCCAGCAGCCAAGATCTGGACAGGGTGGGTTCACCCCTCCACTTT	CASSQDLDRVGSPLHF
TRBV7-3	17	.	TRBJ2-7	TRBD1	TGTGCCAGCAGCTTAATGCCCGGGCCAGGGGGATTCGACGAGCAGTACTTC	CASSLMPGPGGFDEQYF
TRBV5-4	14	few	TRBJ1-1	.	TGTGCCAGCAGCTTGGGAGTTTCGAACACTGAAGCTTTCTTT	CASSLGVSNTEAFF
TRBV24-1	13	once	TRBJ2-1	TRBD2	TGTGCCACCAGTGATTTAGCGGGGAATGAGCAGTTCTTC	CATSDLAGNEQFF
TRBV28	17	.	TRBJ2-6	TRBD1	TGTGCCAGCAGTTTTTGGACAGGAGCCTCTGGGGCCAACGTCCTGACTTTC	CASSFWTGASGANVLTF
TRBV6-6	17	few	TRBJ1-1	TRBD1	TGTGCCAGCAGTCCCCAACAGGGGGCCCGGAGGAACACTGAAGCTTTCTTT	CASSPQQGARRNTEAFF
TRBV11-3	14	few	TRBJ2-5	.	TGTGCCAGCAGCGCGAGGACAGAACAAGAGACCCAGTACTTC	CASSARTEQETQYF
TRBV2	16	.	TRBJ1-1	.	TGTGCCAGCAGTGCCGAGTCGCCCATGGTGAACACTGAAGCTTTCTTT	CASSAESPMVNTEAFF
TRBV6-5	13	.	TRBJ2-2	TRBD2	TGTGCCAGCAGTTACTGGGGGGGCGGGGAGCTGTTTTTT	CASSYWGGGELFF
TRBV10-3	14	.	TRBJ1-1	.	TGTGCCATCAGTGAGTTCCCAGGGAACACTGAAGCTTTCTTT	CAISEFPGNTEAFF
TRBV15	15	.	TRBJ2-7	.	TGTGCCACCAGCCGCACCGGGACACTCTCCTACGAGCAGTACTTC	CATSRTGTLSYEQYF
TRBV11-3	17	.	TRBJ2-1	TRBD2	TGTGCCAGCAGCCCCAATAGCGGGGGGGTGTCCTTCAATGAGCAGTTCTTC	CASSPNSGGVSFNEQFF
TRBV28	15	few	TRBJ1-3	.	TGTGCCAGCAGTCCCGGACGGGGGGCGTCAGACACCATATATTTT	CASSPGRGASDTIYF
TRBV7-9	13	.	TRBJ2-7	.	TGTGCCAGCCTCGCCGGGGGCTCCTACGAGCAGTACTTC	CASLAGGSYEQYF
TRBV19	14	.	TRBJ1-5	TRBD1	TGTGCCAGTAGTATGGACAGGGAAGTTCAGCCCCAGCATTTT	CASSMDREVQPQHF
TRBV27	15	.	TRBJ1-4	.	TGTGCCAGCAGTTTATCCGGGGGGGCTAATGAAAAACTGTTTTTT	CASSLSGGANEKLFF
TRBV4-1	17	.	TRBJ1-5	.	TGCGCCAGCAGCCTTCGTCAGGGGCAGATGAGCAATCAGCCCCAGCATTTT	CASSLRQGQMSNQPQHF
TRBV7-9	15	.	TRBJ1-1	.	TGTGCCAGCAGCCCCCTCGTGGGGCCGAACACTGAAGCTTTCTTT	CASSPLVGPNTEAFF
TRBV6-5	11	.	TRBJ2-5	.	TGTGCCAGCAGTATTGGACTGACTGAGTACTTC	CASSIGLTEYF
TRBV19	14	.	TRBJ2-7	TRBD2	TGTGCCAGATACCTAGCGGGAGGGCCGGGAGAGCAGTACTTC	CARYLAGGPGEQYF
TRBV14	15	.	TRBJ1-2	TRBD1	TGTGCCAGCAGCCAACAGGGACAGGGATACTATGGCTACACCTTC	CASSQQGQGYYGYTF
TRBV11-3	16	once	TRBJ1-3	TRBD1	TGTGCCAGCAGCTCCAGGACAGGGGGCGATGGAAACACCATATATTTT	CASSSRTGGDGNTIYF
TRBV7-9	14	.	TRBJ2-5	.	TGTGCCAGCAGCGCGCAGACAGTACAAGAGACCCAGTACTTC	CASSAQTVQETQYF
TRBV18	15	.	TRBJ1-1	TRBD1	TGTGCCAGCTCACCATATATGGACAGGCCCGCTGAAGCTTTCTTT	CASSPYMDRPAEAFF
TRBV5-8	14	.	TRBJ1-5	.	TGTGCCAGCAGCTTACAGGGAGTAGATCAGCCCCAGCATTTT	CASSLQGVDQPQHF
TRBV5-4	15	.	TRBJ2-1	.	TGTGCCAGCAGCTTTAAGAGTCCCTCCTACAATGAGCAGTTCTTC	CASSFKSPSYNEQFF
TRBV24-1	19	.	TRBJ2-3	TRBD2	TGTGCCACCAGTACACTAGCGGAGGCCGGGGGGGGTGGCACAGATACGCAGTATTTT	CATSTLAEAGGGGTDTQYF
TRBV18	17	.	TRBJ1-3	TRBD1	TGTGCCAGCTCACCCAGGACAGGAGGATCCTCTGGAAACACCATATATTTT	CASSPRTGGSSGNTIYF
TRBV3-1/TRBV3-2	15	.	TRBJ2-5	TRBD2	TGTGCCAGCAGCCTACTAGCGGGAGGGCAAGAGACCCAGTACTTC	CASSLLAGGQETQYF
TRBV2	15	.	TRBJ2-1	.	TGTGCCAGCAGAGAACTAGAGTCGGCCTACAATGAGCAGTTCTTC	CASRELESAYNEQFF
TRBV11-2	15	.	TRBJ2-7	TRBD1	TGTGCCAGCAGCTCGACAGGGGATAGTTCCTACGAGCAGTACTTC	CASSSTGDSSYEQYF
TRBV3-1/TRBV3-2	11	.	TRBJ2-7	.	TGTGCCAGCAGCCAGGCCGCCGAGCAGTACTTC	CASSQAAEQYF
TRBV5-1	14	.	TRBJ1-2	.	TGCGCCAGCAGCTTGGGGGGCTCGGCTAATGGCTACACCTTC	CASSLGGSANGYTF
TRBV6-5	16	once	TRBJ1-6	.	TGTGCCAGCAGTTACTGGGGGAAGGGAGGTAATTCACCCCTCCACTTT	CASSYWGKGGNSPLHF
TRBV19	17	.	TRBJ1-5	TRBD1	TGTGCCAGTAGTACCTTCGGACAGGGGGCTTACAATCAGCCCCAGCATTTT	CASSTFGQGAYNQPQHF
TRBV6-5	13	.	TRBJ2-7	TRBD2	TGTGCCAGCGCCAGACTAGCGGTCCACGAGCAGTACTTC	CASARLAVHEQYF
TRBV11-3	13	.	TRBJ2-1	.	TGTGCCAGCAGCTTAGAGGAGCACAATGAGCAGTTCTTC	CASSLEEHNEQFF
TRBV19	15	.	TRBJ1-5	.	TGTGCCAGTAGTCAACAGGGCGGGCGCAATCAGCCCCAGCATTTT	CASSQQGGRNQPQHF
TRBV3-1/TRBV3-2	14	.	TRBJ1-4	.	TGTGCCAGCAGCCAACCCGGGGGAAATGAAAAACTGTTTTTT	CASSQPGGNEKLFF
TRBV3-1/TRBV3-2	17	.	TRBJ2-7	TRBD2	TGTGCCAGCAGCCAAGATGGGGGACTAGCGGGAGGGAAAGAGCAGTACTTC	CASSQDGGLAGGKEQYF
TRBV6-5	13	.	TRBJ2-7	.	TGTGCCAGCACCCCGACAGGTTACTACGAGCAGTACTTC	CASTPTGYYEQYF
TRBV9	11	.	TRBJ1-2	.	TGTGCCAGCAGTGGCATCTATGGCTACACCTTC	CASSGIYGYTF
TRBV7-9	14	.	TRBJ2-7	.	TGTGCCAGCAGCCCGTCGACACCTTCCTACGAGCAGTACTTC	CASSPSTPSYEQYF
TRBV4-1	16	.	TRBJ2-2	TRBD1	TGCGCCAGCAGCCTCTGGACAGGGGCGAACACCGGGGAGCTGTTTTTT	CASSLWTGANTGELFF
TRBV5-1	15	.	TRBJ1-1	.	TGCGCCAGCCGGTTTACAGGCCTAAAGAACACTGAAGCTTTCTTT	CASRFTGLKNTEAFF
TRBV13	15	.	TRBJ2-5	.	TGTGCCAGCAGCTTTTCCGGGACTCAACAAGAGACCCAGTACTTC	CASSFSGTQQETQYF